These 3 T cell receptor beta chains were all obtained from the same sample, sequenced in a study of blood T cell repertoires in COVID-19. Produced via immunoSEQ multiplex PCR; TCRdb's table is partial and in-frame only. This sample has some 87,000 clones; about three quarters occur once, and the top ten carry around 9%. Sequencing input: peripheral blood. The receptors stem from a man aged 50-60 years who had recovered from COVID-19.

This chain links TRBV5-1 with TRBJ2-5, with TRBD1 matching 12 bases. This CDR3 is built from 15 residues. From germline, CDR1 is SGHRS and CDR2 YFSETQ. The V segment lost 4 bases and the J segment 9 bases; nucleotides outside the gene matches: 10. This chain's CDR3 is CASSPGQGASAAQYF. DNA for the CDR3: TGCGCCAGCAGCCCGGGACAGGGGGCCTCAGCGGCCCAGTACTTC.

The rearrangement uses TRBV7-9 and TRBJ2-1, with 13 bases aligning to TRBD2. The CDR3 sequence is 16 residues long. With 3 bases clipped from V and 4 bases from J, the junction kept 3 bases outside the gene matches. CDR1 is SEHNR, CDR2 FQNEAQ, per germline (reference sequence). The CDR3 DNA reads as TGTGCCAGCAGCTTTAAACTAGCGGGGGGGTACAATGAGCAGTTCTTC. Its protein is CASSFKLAGGYNEQFF.

Here the CDR3 DNA reads TGTGCCAGCAGCACGGACAGGGGGCGATTTGGCGAGCAGTACTTC. It specifies CASSTDRGRFGEQYF. The chain couples TRBV5-5 to TRBJ2-7, with 11 nucleotides matching TRBD1. The CDR3 sequence is 15 residues long. Germline values: CDR1 SGHKS, CDR2 YYEKEE (reference sequence). V shed 4 bases, J shed 6 bases, and the junction held 9 bases outside the gene matches.